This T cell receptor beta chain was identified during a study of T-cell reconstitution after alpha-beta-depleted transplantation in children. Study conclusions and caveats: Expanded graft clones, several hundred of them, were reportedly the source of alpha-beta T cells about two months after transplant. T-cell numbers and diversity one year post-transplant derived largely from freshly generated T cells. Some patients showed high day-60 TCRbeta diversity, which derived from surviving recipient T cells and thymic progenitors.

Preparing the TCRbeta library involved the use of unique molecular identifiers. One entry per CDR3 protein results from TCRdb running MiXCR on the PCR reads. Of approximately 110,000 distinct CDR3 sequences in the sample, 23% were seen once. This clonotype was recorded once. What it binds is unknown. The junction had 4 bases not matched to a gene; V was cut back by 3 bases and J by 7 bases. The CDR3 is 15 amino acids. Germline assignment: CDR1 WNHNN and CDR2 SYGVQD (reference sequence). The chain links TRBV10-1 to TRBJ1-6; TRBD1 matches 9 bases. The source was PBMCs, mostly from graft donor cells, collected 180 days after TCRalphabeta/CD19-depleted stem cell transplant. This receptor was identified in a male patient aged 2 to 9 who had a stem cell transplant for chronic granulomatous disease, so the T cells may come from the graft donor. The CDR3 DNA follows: TGCGCCAGCAGTGATGGGACAGGGTGGAATTCACCCCTCCACTTT. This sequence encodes CASSDGTGWNSPLHF.